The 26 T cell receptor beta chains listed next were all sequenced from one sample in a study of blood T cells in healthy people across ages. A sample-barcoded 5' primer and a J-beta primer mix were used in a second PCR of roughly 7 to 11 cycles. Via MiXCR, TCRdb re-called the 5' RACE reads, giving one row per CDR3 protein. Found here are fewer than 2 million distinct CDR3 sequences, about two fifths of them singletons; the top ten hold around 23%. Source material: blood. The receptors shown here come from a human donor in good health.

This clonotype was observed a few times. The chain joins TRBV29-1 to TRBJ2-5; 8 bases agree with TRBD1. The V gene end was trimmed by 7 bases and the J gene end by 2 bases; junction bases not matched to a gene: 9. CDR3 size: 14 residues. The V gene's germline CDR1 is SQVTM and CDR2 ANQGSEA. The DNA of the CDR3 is TGCAGCGCCCGGAACAGGGGGTCTCAAGAGACCCAGTACTTC. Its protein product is CSARNRGSQETQYF.

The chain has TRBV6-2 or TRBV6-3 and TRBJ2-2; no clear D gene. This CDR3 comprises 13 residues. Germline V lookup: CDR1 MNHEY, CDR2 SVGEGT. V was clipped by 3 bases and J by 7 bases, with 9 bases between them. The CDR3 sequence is CASSYVRSGELFF. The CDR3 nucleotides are TGTGCCAGCAGTTATGTAAGGAGCGGGGAGCTGTTTTTT.

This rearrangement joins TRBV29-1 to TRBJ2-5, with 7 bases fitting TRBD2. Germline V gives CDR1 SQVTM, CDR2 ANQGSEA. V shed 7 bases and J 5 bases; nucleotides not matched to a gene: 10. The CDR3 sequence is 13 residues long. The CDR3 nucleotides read TGCAGCGCCACCATGGGAGGGAGGGAGACCCAGTACTTC. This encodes CSATMGGRETQYF.

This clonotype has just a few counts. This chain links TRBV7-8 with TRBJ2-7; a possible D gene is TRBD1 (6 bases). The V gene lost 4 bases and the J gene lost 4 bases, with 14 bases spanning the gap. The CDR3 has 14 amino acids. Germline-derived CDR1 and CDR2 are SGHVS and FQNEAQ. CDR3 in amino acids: CASSSTTGQYEQYF. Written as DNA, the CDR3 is TGTGCCAGCAGCTCAACGACAGGCCAATACGAGCAGTACTTC.

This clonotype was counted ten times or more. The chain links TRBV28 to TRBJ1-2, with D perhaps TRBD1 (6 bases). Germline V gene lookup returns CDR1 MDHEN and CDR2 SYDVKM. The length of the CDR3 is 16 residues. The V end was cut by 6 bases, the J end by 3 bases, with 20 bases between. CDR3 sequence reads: CASSLIGGPADYGYTF. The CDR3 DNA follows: TGTGCCAGCAGCTTGATCGGGGGGCCCGCTGACTATGGCTACACCTTC.

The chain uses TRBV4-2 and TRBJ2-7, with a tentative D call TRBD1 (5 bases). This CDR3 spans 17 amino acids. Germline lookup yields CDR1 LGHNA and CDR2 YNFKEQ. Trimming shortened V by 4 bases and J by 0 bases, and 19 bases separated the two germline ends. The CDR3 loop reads CASSPQSSAGISYEQYF. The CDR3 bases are TGTGCCAGCAGCCCCCAAAGTTCGGCAGGGATCTCCTACGAGCAGTACTTC.

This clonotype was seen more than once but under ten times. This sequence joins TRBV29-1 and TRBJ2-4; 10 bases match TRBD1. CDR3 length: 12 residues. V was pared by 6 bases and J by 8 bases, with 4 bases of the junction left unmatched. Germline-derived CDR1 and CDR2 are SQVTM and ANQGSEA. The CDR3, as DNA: TGCAGCGTGGGGACAGGGGATGACATTCAGTACTTC. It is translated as CSVGTGDDIQYF. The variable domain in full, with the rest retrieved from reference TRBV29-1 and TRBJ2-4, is SAVISQKPSRDICQRGTSLTIQCQVDSQVTMMFWYRQQPGQSLTLIATANQGSEATYESGFVIDKFPISRPNLTFSTLTVSNMSPEDSSIYLCSVGTGDDIQYFGAGTRLSVL.

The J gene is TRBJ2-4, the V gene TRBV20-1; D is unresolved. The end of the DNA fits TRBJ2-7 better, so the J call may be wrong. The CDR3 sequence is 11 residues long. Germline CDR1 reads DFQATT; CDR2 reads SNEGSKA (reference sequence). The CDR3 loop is CSGLWGYEQYF. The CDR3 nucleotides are TGCAGTGGCCTGTGGGGTTACGAGCAGTACTTC.

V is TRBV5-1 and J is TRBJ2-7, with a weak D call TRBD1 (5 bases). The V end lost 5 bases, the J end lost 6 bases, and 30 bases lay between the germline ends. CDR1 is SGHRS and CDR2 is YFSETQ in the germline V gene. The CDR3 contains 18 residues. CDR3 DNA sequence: TGCGCCAGCAGTATTAGACCGGCAGGGCTGGAACTCGTGGGCGAGCAGTACTTC. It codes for CASSIRPAGLELVGEQYF.

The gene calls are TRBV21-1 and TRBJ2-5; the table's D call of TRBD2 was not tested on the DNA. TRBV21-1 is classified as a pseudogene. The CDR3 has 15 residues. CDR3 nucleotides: TGTGCCAGCAGCAAATGGGGAGCAGTCGTGAATGAGCAGTACTTC. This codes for CASSKWGAVVNEQYF.

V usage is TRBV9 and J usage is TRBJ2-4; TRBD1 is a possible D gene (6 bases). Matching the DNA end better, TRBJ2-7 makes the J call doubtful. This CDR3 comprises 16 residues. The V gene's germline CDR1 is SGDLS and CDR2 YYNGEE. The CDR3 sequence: CASSVEGVRGLDEQYF. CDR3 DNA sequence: TGTGCCAGCAGCGTAGAGGGGGTGAGGGGGTTGGACGAGCAGTACTTC.

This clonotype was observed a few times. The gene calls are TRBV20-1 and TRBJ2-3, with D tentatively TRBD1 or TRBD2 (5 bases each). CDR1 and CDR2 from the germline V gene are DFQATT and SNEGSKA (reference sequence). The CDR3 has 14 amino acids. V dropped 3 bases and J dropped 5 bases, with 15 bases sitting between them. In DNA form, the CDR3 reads TGCAGTGCTAGCGGGGACCCATTATTAGATACGCAGTATTTT. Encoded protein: CSASGDPLLDTQYF.

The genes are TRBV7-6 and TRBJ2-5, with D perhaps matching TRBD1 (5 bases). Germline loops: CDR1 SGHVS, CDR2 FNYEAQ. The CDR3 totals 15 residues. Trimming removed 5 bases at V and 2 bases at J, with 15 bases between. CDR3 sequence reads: CASSIVTEPQETQYF. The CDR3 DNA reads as TGTGCCAGCAGCATAGTGACAGAGCCTCAAGAGACCCAGTACTTC.

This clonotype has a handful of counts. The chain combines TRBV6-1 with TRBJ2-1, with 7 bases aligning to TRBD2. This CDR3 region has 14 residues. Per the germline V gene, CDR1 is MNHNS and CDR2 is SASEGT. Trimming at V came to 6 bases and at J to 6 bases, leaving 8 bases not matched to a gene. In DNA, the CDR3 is TGTGCCAGCAGGGCCGTTGGGACTACCAATGAGCAGTTCTTC. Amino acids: CASRAVGTTNEQFF.

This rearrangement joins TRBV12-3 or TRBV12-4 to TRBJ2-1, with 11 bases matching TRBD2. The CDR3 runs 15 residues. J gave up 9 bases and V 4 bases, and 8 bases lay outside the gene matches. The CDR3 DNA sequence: TGTGCCAGCAGTTCCTCCATAGCGGGGGGGCTTGAGCAGTTCTTC. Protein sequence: CASSSSIAGGLEQFF.

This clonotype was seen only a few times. This CDR3 reads CASSWASGYQETQYF. The CDR3 nucleotides are TGTGCCAGCAGTTGGGCCAGCGGGTACCAAGAGACCCAGTACTTC. The chain links TRBV12-3 or TRBV12-4 to TRBJ2-5, with TRBD2 as a possible D gene (6 bases). Trimming cost V 4 bases and J 0 bases, with 12 bases left between them. There are 15 residues in the CDR3.

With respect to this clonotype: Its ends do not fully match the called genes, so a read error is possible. CDR3 sequence reads: CASSQDGDWYGQYF. The CDR3 DNA reads TGTGCCAGCAGCCAAGATGGGGACTGGTACGGGCAGTACTTC. The chain carries TRBV4-2 and TRBJ2-7; perhaps TRBD2 as D (6 bases). This CDR3 comprises 14 residues. The V gene's germline CDR1 is LGHNA and CDR2 YNFKEQ.

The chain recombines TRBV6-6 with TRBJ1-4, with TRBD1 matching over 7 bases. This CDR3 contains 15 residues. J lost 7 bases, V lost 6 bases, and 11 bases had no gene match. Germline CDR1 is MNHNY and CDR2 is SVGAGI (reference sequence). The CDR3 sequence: CASSYTRGAGEKLFF. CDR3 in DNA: TGTGCCAGCAGCTACACCAGGGGGGCGGGTGAAAAACTGTTTTTT.

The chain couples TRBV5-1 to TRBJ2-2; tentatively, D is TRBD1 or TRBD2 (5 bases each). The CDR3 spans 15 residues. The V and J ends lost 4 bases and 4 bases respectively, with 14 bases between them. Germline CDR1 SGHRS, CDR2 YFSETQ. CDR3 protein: CASSTEGWSTGELFF. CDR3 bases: TGCGCCAGCAGCACCGAGGGGTGGAGCACCGGGGAGCTGTTTTTT.

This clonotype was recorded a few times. The CDR3 sequence: CASTSRDRGLSEKLFF. The CDR3 DNA reads as TGTGCCAGCACCTCTAGGGACAGGGGGCTGAGTGAAAAACTGTTTTTT. The chain is built from TRBV21-1 and TRBJ1-4; the table's TRBD1 call for D was not verified on the DNA. TRBV21-1 constitutes a pseudogene. This CDR3 region has 16 residues.

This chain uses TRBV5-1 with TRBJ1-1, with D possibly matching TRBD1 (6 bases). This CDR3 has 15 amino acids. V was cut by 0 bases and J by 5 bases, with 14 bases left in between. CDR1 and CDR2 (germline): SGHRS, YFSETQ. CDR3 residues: CASSLAMNRGTEAFF. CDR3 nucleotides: TGCGCCAGCAGCTTGGCTATGAATAGGGGGACTGAAGCTTTCTTT.

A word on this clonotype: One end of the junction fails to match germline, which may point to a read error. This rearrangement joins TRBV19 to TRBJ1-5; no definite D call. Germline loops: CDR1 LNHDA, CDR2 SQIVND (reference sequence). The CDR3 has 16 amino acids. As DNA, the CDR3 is TGTACCAGTAGTATATCTGTCACCCGGGGTGTTCAGCCCCAGCATTTT. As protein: CTSSISVTRGVQPQHF.

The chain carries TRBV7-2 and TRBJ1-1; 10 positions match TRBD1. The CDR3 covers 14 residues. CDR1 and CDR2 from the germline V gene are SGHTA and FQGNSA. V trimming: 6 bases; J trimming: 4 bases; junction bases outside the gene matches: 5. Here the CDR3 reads CASRTGGGSTEAFF. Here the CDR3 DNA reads TGTGCCAGCAGGACAGGGGGCGGGAGCACTGAAGCTTTCTTT.

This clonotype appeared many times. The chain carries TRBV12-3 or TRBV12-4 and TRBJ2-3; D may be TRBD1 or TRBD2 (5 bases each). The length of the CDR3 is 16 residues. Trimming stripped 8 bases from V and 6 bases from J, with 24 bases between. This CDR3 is CASREGRLEFRDTQYF. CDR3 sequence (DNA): TGTGCCAGCCGTGAGGGGCGACTGGAGTTTAGGGATACGCAGTATTTT.

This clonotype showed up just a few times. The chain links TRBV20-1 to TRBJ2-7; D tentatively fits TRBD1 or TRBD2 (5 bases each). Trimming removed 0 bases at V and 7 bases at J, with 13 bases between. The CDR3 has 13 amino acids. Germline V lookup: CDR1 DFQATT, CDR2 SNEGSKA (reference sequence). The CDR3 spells CSARDRGPLEQYF. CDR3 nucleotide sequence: TGCAGTGCTAGAGATCGGGGCCCCTTGGAGCAGTACTTC.

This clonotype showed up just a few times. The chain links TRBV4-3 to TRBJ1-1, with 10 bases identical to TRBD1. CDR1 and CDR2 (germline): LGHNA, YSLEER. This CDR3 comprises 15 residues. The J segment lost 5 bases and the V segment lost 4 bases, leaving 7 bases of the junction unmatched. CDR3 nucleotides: TGCGCCAGCAGCCGTTCCGGGACAGGGGTTACTGAAGCTTTCTTT. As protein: CASSRSGTGVTEAFF.